The count of the clone carrying this T cell receptor (beta chain) is one. Additional DNA sequences in this sample encode the identical CDR3. In the authors' workflow: Amplifying reference gene primers gave estimates of nucleated cell counts. Repertoires were generated with immunoSEQ multiplex PCR, while TCRdb's copy carries only in-frame clones and drops some. The V and J calls and clone size come from that table; D and trimming were worked out from the DNA. Among 250,000 or so clones listed, 80% to 90% were seen once. The sample belongs to a study of blood T cell repertoires in COVID-19. Overall study context: Sites across the United States, Italy and Spain contributed samples from acute and convalescent COVID-19.

The germline V gene encodes CDR1 SGHRS and CDR2 YFSETQ. V lost 1 base and J 0 bases, leaving 4 bases between the germline ends. This CDR3 comprises 14 residues. The V gene is TRBV5-1, the J gene TRBJ1-4; D is undetermined. This receptor was identified in a woman between 25 and 40 years old with active or convalescent COVID-19. Sequences were obtained from peripheral blood. The CDR3 loop is CASSLTATNEKLFF. CDR3 in DNA: TGCGCCAGCAGCTTGACGGCAACTAATGAAAAACTGTTTTTT.